This TCR beta chain was recovered during a study of radiotherapy plus CTLA-4 blockade in lung cancer. Study-level background: Of the patients, about 18% showed objective responses and more than 30% attained disease control.

Data came from immunoSEQ multiplex PCR; TCRdb stores just in-frame clones and leaves some out. The sample contains 45,000 to 75,000 clones, 77% of which appear only once. Remarks on this clone: Its antigen remains unidentified.

This CDR3 region has 13 residues. V lost 4 bases, J lost 5 bases, and 2 bases stayed unmatched. From germline, CDR1 is SGDLS and CDR2 YYNGEE. Study-wide results and limits: Interferon-beta and early blood T cell clone dynamics reportedly predicted response best. Radiotherapy plus ipilimumab was followed by expansion in blood of tumor-derived TCR clones.

The sequencing used peripheral blood, collected from a patient treated with radiotherapy plus ipilimumab. The clonotype originates from a human donor with non-small cell lung cancer who had a partial response to radiotherapy plus ipilimumab. V is TRBV9 and J is TRBJ1-5; 8 bases match TRBD1. The CDR3 DNA reads as TGTGCCAGCAGCACAGGGGGGGATCAGCCCCAGCATTTT. The encoded protein is CASSTGGDQPQHF.